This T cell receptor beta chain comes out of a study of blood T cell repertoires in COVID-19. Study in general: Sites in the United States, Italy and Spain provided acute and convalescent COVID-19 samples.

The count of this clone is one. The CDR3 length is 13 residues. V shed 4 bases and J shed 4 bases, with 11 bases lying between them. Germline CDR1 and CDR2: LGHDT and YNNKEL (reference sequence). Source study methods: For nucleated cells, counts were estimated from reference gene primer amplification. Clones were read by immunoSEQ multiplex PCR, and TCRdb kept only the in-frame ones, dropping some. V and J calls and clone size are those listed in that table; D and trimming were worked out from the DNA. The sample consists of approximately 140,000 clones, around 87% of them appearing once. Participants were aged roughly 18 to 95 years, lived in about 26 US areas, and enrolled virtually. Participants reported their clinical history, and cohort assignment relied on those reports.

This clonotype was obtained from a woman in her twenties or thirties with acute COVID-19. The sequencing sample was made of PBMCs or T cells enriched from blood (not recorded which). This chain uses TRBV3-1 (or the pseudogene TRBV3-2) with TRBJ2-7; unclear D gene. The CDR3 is CASSPSAGYEQYF. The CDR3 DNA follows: TGTGCCAGCAGCCCCTCGGCCGGGTACGAGCAGTACTTC.